A selection of T cell receptor beta chains follows, all from one sample in a study of cytomegalovirus exposure and HLA in healthy donors. Clones were read by immunoSEQ multiplex PCR, and TCRdb kept only the in-frame ones, dropping some. The sample yields over 200,000 clones, roughly 91% seen once. The source material was PBMCs. The receptors were gathered from a woman younger than 45 in good health and CMV-seronegative. Each CDR3 is given with its conserved first and last residue. A D gene is named only where the DNA matches it firmly. Expanded clones are given a class, and other clones once, few, many or no size at all.

d_call	clone_size	v_call	j_call	cdr3_nt	cdr3_aa
TRBD1	-	TRBV6-6	TRBJ1-5	TGTGCCAGCAGTGGACAGGGCAGCAATCAGCCCCAGCATTTT	CASSGQGSNQPQHF
TRBD1	-	TRBV6-1	TRBJ2-7	TGTGCCAGCAGTGTCGGGACAGGGCTGACCTACGAGCAGTACTTC	CASSVGTGLTYEQYF
-	-	TRBV6-1	TRBJ2-1	TGTGCCAGCAGTGAAAGGGGCGGCTTCTACAATGAGCAGTTCTTC	CASSERGGFYNEQFF
TRBD2	-	TRBV29-1	TRBJ2-2	TGCAGCGTTGAAACCGGACTAGCGGGAGTGTCGGCGAACACCGGGGAGCTGTTTTTT	CSVETGLAGVSANTGELFF
TRBD1	-	TRBV27	TRBJ2-3	TGTGCCAGCAGCTCCCCGGGTACAGGGGGGAGAGATACGCAGTATTTT	CASSSPGTGGRDTQYF
TRBD2	-	TRBV18	TRBJ2-1	TGTGCCAGCTCGCACTCAAGCGGGAGCGATGAGCAGTTCTTC	CASSHSSGSDEQFF
-	-	TRBV28	TRBJ1-5	TGTGCCAGCAACCTTCAGCCCCAGCATTTT	CASNLQPQHF
-	once	TRBV2	TRBJ1-4	TGTGCCAGCAAGGACAGTGCAACTAATGAAAAACTGTTTTTT	CASKDSATNEKLFF
-	-	TRBV21-1	TRBJ2-7	TGTGCCAGCAGCAAAGACGCAGGGCTATACGAGCAGTACTTC	CASSKDAGLYEQYF
-	-	TRBV4-1	TRBJ1-5	TGCGCCAGCAGCCTCCTCAGCCCCAGAGGAGACCCTAATCAGCCCCAGCATTTT	CASSLLSPRGDPNQPQHF
TRBD1	once	TRBV9	TRBJ2-1	TGTGCCAGCAGCGCCGGAAACGGACAGGGGAGACACAATGAGCAGTTCTTC	CASSAGNGQGRHNEQFF
-	once	TRBV25-1	TRBJ1-1	TGTGCCAGCAGTGACCAAGGTGGGGCTTTCTTT	CASSDQGGAFF
-	-	TRBV28	TRBJ1-2	TGTGCCAGCAGCCCCCGCCAAGCAGGCTACACCTTC	CASSPRQAGYTF